Each of the 5 T cell receptor beta chains below was sequenced from the same sample in a study of blood T cell repertoires in COVID-19. Assay used: immunoSEQ multiplex PCR; TCRdb lists only in-frame clones, some missing. The sample yields 300,000 to 400,000 clones, around nine tenths seen once. The sequenced sample consisted of PBMCs or T cells enriched from blood (not recorded which). All receptors come from a man in his sixties who had recovered from COVID-19.

The chain uses TRBV27 and TRBJ2-5; D gene uncertain. Between the trimmed V and J ends, which lost 2 bases and 2 bases, there was a span of 6 bases. Germline V gives CDR1 MNHEY, CDR2 SMNVEV (reference sequence). There are 13 residues in the CDR3. The CDR3 spells CASSLPVQETQYF. As DNA, the CDR3 is TGTGCCAGCAGTTTACCGGTACAAGAGACCCAGTACTTC.

The V and J genes are TRBV28 and TRBJ2-1; 11 nucleotides line up with TRBD2. The CDR3 runs 12 residues. Trimming removed 6 bases from V and 16 bases from J; junction bases left unmatched: 8. Per germline, CDR1 MDHEN and CDR2 SYDVKM. For the CDR3, the DNA is TGTGCCAGCAGGGACCGACTAGCGGGAATTTTCTTC. Protein product: CASRDRLAGIFF.

The rearrangement links TRBV3-1 (or the pseudogene TRBV3-2) to TRBJ2-1; D is unresolved. Germline CDR1 reads LGHDT; CDR2 reads YNNKEL (reference sequence). This CDR3 is 12 amino acids long. V lost 4 bases and J 8 bases, leaving 9 bases between the germline ends. The CDR3 coding sequence is TGTGCCAGCAGCCCTCTAGATGATGAGCAGTTCTTC. Translated, it gives CASSPLDDEQFF.

The chain uses TRBV3-1 (or the pseudogene TRBV3-2) and TRBJ1-4, with D perhaps matching TRBD1 (6 bases). This CDR3 has 16 residues. The V gene's germline CDR1 is LGHDT and CDR2 YNNKEL (reference sequence). The ends were cut back, 0 bases at V and 5 bases at J, with 13 bases in the middle. The DNA for the CDR3 is TGTGCCAGCAGCCAAGAAGAGGGACAACTAAATGAAAAACTGTTTTTT. It encodes CASSQEEGQLNEKLFF.

The chain links TRBV19 to TRBJ2-7, with 7 bases matching TRBD2. This CDR3 contains 13 residues. From germline, CDR1 is LNHDA and CDR2 SQIVND (reference sequence). V lost 9 bases to trimming and J lost 5 bases; unmatched junction nucleotides: 10. The CDR3 bases are TGTGCCAGCTCGACTAGCCGGCGTCACGAGCAGTACTTC. Residues: CASSTSRRHEQYF.